This T cell receptor beta chain is from a study of cytomegalovirus exposure and HLA in healthy donors. This table comes from immunoSEQ multiplex PCR, and its TCRdb copy is limited to in-frame clones, with some not included. The table lists more than 110,000 clones, 88% of them singletons, with about 7.9% in the top ten. The CDR3 length is 16 residues. Germline CDR1 ENHRY, CDR2 SYGVKD. Trimming cost V 1 base and J 3 bases; bases outside gene matches: 4. This chain connects TRBV10-3 to TRBJ2-2; 8 nucleotides line up with TRBD1. The sequenced material came from PBMCs. The TCR comes from a young woman in good health and CMV-seropositive. CDR3 in DNA: TGTGCCATCAGTGAGTGGCAGGGGGCGGACACCGGGGAGCTGTTTTTT. This sequence encodes CAISEWQGADTGELFF.